The 29 T cell receptor beta chains reported below all come from one sample, sequenced in a study of T cells in Graves' hyperthyroidism and ophthalmopathy. The source material, RNA transcripts, was used to amplify TCR beta CDR3 regions. RT-PCR in the first round (using the HTBI primer set) targeted the TCR CDR3. One entry per CDR3 protein, called by TCRdb with MiXCR from the multiplex PCR reads. The sample includes about 350,000 distinct CDR3 sequences, about a fifth of them seen just once. The source material was blood. The receptors shown here come from a young woman with Graves' hyperthyroidism.

This clonotype was observed many times. The CDR3 reads CASSPGQGLSEKLFF. In DNA, the CDR3 is TGTGCCAGCAGTCCGGGACAGGGCCTTAGCGAAAAACTGTTTTTT. The rearrangement uses TRBV12-3 or TRBV12-4 and TRBJ1-4, with TRBD1 matching 9 bases. This CDR3 is built from 15 residues. J lost 8 bases, V lost 5 bases, and 9 bases had no gene match.

This clonotype was seen a handful of times. The chain is built from TRBV12-3 or TRBV12-4 and TRBJ1-2, with D unclear. V lost 4 bases and J 8 bases, leaving 11 bases between the germline ends. The CDR3 length is 12 residues. The DNA of the CDR3 is TGTGCCAGCAGTTCCAAGACGGCAGGCTACACCTTC. It yields the protein CASSSKTAGYTF.

Many counts were recorded for this clonotype. The chain joins TRBV29-1 to TRBJ1-1; D perhaps matches TRBD1 (5 bases). The germline V and J ends were trimmed by 6 bases and 4 bases, with 18 bases remaining between them. CDR1 SQVTM and CDR2 ANQGSEA come from the germline V gene. CDR3 size: 14 residues. The CDR3 sequence: CSVALGDGGTEAFF. The CDR3, as DNA: TGCAGCGTCGCGTTGGGGGATGGGGGCACTGAAGCTTTCTTT.

This clonotype was detected many times. J is TRBJ1-2 and V is TRBV12-3 or TRBV12-4; D is ambiguous. The CDR3 has 13 residues. The ends were cut back, 3 bases at V and 1 base at J, with 6 bases in the middle. CDR3 loop: CASSLEINYGYTF. Written as DNA, the CDR3 is TGTGCCAGCAGTTTGGAAATTAACTATGGCTACACCTTC.

This clonotype showed up many times. The chain couples TRBV2 to TRBJ1-1; a possible D gene is TRBD1 (5 bases). Trimming left V 4 bases short and J 4 bases short, with 7 bases between. This CDR3 comprises 12 residues. Per the germline V gene, CDR1 is SNHLY and CDR2 is FYNNEI. The CDR3 region is CASSAGVTEAFF. The CDR3 DNA follows: TGTGCCAGCAGTGCGGGGGTCACTGAAGCTTTCTTT.

This clonotype was seen only a few times. A much larger clone differs by one base, so this may be a read error. The chain is built from TRBV27 and TRBJ2-4; D remains ambiguous. Germline V CDR1 and CDR2: MNHEY, SMNVEV (reference sequence). The CDR3 is 13 amino acids. The DNA of the CDR3 is TGTGCCAGCAGTCCCCACGGAGACGGCATTAAGTACTTC. It specifies CASSPHGDGIKYF.

At least ten counts were recorded for this clonotype. V and J are TRBV2 and TRBJ2-7; TRBD1 agrees at 8 bases. Germline V gives CDR1 SNHLY, CDR2 FYNNEI. V dropped 2 bases and J dropped 6; count of bases not matched to a gene: 9. CDR3 size: 15 residues. The CDR3 spells CASSERGQALAEQYF. The CDR3 DNA reads TGTGCCAGCAGTGAAAGGGGACAGGCCCTCGCCGAGCAGTACTTC.

Many counts were recorded for this clonotype. The chain couples TRBV10-1 to TRBJ1-2, with D perhaps TRBD1 (5 bases). V was trimmed by 9 bases and J by 6 bases, leaving 17 bases between them. This CDR3 region has 13 residues. CDR1 and CDR2 from the germline V gene are WNHNN and SYGVQD (reference sequence). The CDR3 nucleotides are TGCGCCAGGAGGGGATGGTCCGCTCATGGCTACACCTTC. It codes for CARRGWSAHGYTF.

In its sample, this clonotype was seen many times. The V and J genes are TRBV7-9 and TRBJ2-7; D is undetermined. V was pared by 2 bases and J by 0 bases, with 11 bases between. The germline V gene has CDR1 SEHNR and CDR2 FQNEAQ (reference sequence). The CDR3 is made up of 15 amino acids. The CDR3 nucleotides are TGTGCCAGCAGCTTATATCCCGACGACTCCTACGAGCAGTACTTC. This sequence encodes CASSLYPDDSYEQYF.

This clonotype came up many times. This chain uses TRBV5-1 with TRBJ1-3, with unresolved D. The CDR3 is 13 amino acids. Germline V gene data show CDR1 as SGHRS and CDR2 as YFSETQ. V was trimmed by 5 bases and J by 5 bases, leaving 11 bases between them. CDR3 sequence: CASRTTERNTIYF. Written as DNA, the CDR3 is TGCGCCAGCAGGACGACGGAGCGAAACACCATATATTTT.

The J gene is TRBJ2-2, the V gene TRBV12-3 or TRBV12-4; 11 bases are shared with TRBD1. This CDR3 has 16 amino acids. V lost 5 bases and J lost 7; bases outside the gene matches: 9. CDR3 amino acids: CASSPRDRGAGGELFF. CDR3 coding DNA: TGTGCCAGCAGTCCCCGGGACAGGGGGGCGGGCGGGGAGCTGTTTTTT.

This clonotype was picked up many times. The rearrangement joins TRBV4-1 to TRBJ2-5; D perhaps matches TRBD2 (7 bases). Germline V gene sequence: CDR1 MGHRA, CDR2 YSYEKL. CDR3 length equals 15 residues. Trimming stripped 4 bases from V and 5 bases from J, with 17 bases between. CDR3 in amino acids: CASSRAGGGGETQYF. The CDR3 DNA reads TGCGCCAGCAGCCGGGCCGGGGGCGGGGGCGAGACCCAGTACTTC.

This clonotype was seen repeatedly, ten times or more. The V call is TRBV14, the J call TRBJ2-5; 7 bases are a match to TRBD1. The CDR3 extends over 15 amino acids. Germline CDR1 reads SGHDN; CDR2 reads FVKESK. The V segment lost 1 base and the J segment 6 bases; nucleotides outside the gene matches: 8. The CDR3 coding sequence is TGTGCCAGCAGCCAAGTGGGCAGGGGGTGGAAGACCCAGTACTTC. Residues: CASSQVGRGWKTQYF. Complete variable domain (other parts from reference TRBV14 and TRBJ2-5): EAGVTQFPSHSVIEKGQTVTLRCDPISGHDNLYWYRRVMGKEIKFLLHFVKESKQDESGMPNNRFLAERTGGTYSTLKVQPAELEDSGVYFCASSQVGRGWKTQYFGPGTRLLVL.

The table lists this clonotype with many counts. The chain links TRBV6-2 or TRBV6-3 to TRBJ1-2; D call uncertain. V lost 6 bases and J 8 bases, leaving 13 bases between the germline ends. CDR3 length: 12 amino acids. Per germline, CDR1 MNHEY and CDR2 SVGEGT. CDR3 protein: CASREDPGGYTF. In nucleotides, the CDR3 is TGTGCCAGCAGGGAAGATCCGGGGGGCTACACCTTC.

About this clonotype itself: This may arise from a read error, as a much more abundant clone is one base away. This chain joins TRBV6-2 or TRBV6-3 and TRBJ2-2; D is ambiguous. Germline-derived CDR1 and CDR2 are MNHEY and SVGEGT. This CDR3 region has 14 residues. The V end lost 5 bases, the J end lost 0 bases, and 7 bases lay between the germline ends. CDR3 region: CASSRTANTGELFF. The CDR3 DNA sequence: TGTGCCAGCAGTAGGACGGCGAACACCGGGGAGCTGTTTTTT.

The CDR3 region has the DNA TGTGCCAGCAGCGTAGCGATGTTCTCCTACGAGCAGTACTTC. This codes for CASSVAMFSYEQYF. The rearrangement links TRBV9 to TRBJ2-7; D call uncertain. CDR1 is SGDLS and CDR2 is YYNGEE in the germline V gene. The CDR3 consists of 14 residues. Trimming took off 0 bases at V and 0 bases at J, with 7 bases between the two ends.

This clonotype came up many times. This chain uses TRBV6-5 with TRBJ1-1; D perhaps matches TRBD1 (5 bases). CDR1 is MNHEY and CDR2 is SVGAGI in the germline V gene. V shed 3 bases and J shed 0 bases, with 11 bases lying between them. CDR3 length equals 15 residues. The CDR3 is CASSYQPGMNTEAFF. CDR3 sequence (DNA): TGTGCCAGCAGTTATCAACCAGGGATGAACACTGAAGCTTTCTTT.

Ten or more counts support this clonotype. The chain joins TRBV11-3 to TRBJ2-7; the match to TRBD2 covers 7 bases. Germline V gene lookup returns CDR1 SGHNT and CDR2 YENEEA. The V and J ends lost 4 bases and 3 bases, in that order; junction bases with no gene match: 9. The CDR3 consists of 15 residues. The CDR3 region is CASSSPRGERYEQYF. As DNA, the CDR3 is TGTGCCAGCAGCTCCCCACGGGGGGAGCGCTACGAGCAGTACTTC.

Ten or more counts support this clonotype. This rearrangement joins TRBV7-8 to TRBJ1-2; D unresolved. This CDR3 region has 10 residues. V was pared by 8 bases and J by 3 bases, with 4 bases between. The germline CDR1 and CDR2 sequences are SGHVS and FQNEAQ. The CDR3 region has the DNA TGTGCCAGCGGAGACTATGGCTACACCTTC. As protein: CASGDYGYTF.

This clonotype was seen repeatedly, ten times or more. V and J are TRBV6-1 and TRBJ1-1, with TRBD1 matching 7 bases. This CDR3 has 14 residues. Losses at the gene ends were 6 bases for V and 3 bases for J; bases not matched to a gene: 7. Germline V gene sequence: CDR1 MNHNS, CDR2 SASEGT. The CDR3 coding sequence is TGTGCCAGCAGCCCTACAGGGGCGGACACTGAAGCTTTCTTT. Translation: CASSPTGADTEAFF.

At least ten counts were recorded for this clonotype. The chain uses TRBV11-2 and TRBJ1-1; no clear D gene. The CDR3 totals 15 residues. Germline lookup yields CDR1 SGHAT and CDR2 FQNNGV. Trimming took 1 base from V and 0 from J, leaving 9 bases between them. Here the CDR3 reads CASSLVGSLNTEAFF. In DNA form, the CDR3 reads TGTGCCAGCAGCTTAGTAGGATCATTGAACACTGAAGCTTTCTTT.

The sample holds many counts of this clonotype. This rearrangement joins TRBV5-1 to TRBJ2-5, with 7 bases aligning to TRBD2. The CDR3 contains 14 residues. Trimming took 2 bases from V and 4 from J; bases not matched to a gene: 5. Per germline, CDR1 SGHRS and CDR2 YFSETQ. DNA for the CDR3: TGCGCCAGCAGCTTCTATCCGGGAGGAGAGACCCAGTACTTC. Amino acid sequence: CASSFYPGGETQYF.

This clonotype was counted ten times or more. This sequence joins TRBV9 and TRBJ2-2, with D uncertain. CDR1 and CDR2 from the germline V gene are SGDLS and YYNGEE. Trimming pared 0 bases from V and 0 bases from J, leaving 9 bases between. This CDR3 region has 16 residues. CDR3: CASSVVANSNTGELFF. The CDR3 DNA is TGTGCCAGCAGCGTAGTGGCCAACTCGAACACCGGGGAGCTGTTTTTT.

This clonotype was detected many times. The chain employs TRBV7-2 and TRBJ1-1; D is unclear. The CDR3 sequence is 14 residues long. V lost 5 bases to trimming and J lost 0 bases, with 10 bases between them. The germline V gene has CDR1 SGHTA and CDR2 FQGNSA. The CDR3 spells CASSPVRMNTEAFF. The DNA of the CDR3 is TGTGCCAGCAGCCCCGTTCGCATGAACACTGAAGCTTTCTTT.

The chain has TRBV3-1 and TRBJ2-7, with TRBD2 matching 7 bases. V was pared by 4 bases and J by 7 bases, with 10 bases of the junction left unmatched. The length of the CDR3 is 14 residues. Per the germline V gene, CDR1 is LGHDT and CDR2 is YNNKEL (reference sequence). Here the CDR3 reads CASSRDYSLLEQYF. CDR3 nucleotide sequence: TGTGCCAGCAGCCGGGACTATAGCCTACTAGAGCAGTACTTC.

This clonotype has at least ten counts. J is TRBJ2-7 and V is TRBV29-1; maybe TRBD1 (6 bases). The CDR3 is 13 residues long. CDR1 and CDR2 from the germline V gene are SQVTM and ANQGSEA. V lost 3 bases and J lost 0, with 9 bases in between. CDR3 sequence (DNA): TGCAGCGTTGAGGGACACCCCTCCTACGAGCAGTACTTC. Its protein product is CSVEGHPSYEQYF.

The V and J genes are TRBV5-1 and TRBJ1-1; D call uncertain. CDR3 length: 14 residues. With 5 bases removed from V and 4 bases from J, the gap between germline ends came to 15 bases. Germline-derived CDR1 and CDR2 are SGHRS and YFSETQ. CDR3 residues: CASRIQVMSTEAFF. As DNA, the CDR3 is TGCGCCAGCAGAATTCAGGTCATGAGCACTGAAGCTTTCTTT.

This clonotype occurred many times. V gene TRBV11-2 combines with J gene TRBJ2-7; D unresolved. The V end lost 1 base, the J end lost 4 bases, and 8 bases lay between the germline ends. CDR1 and CDR2 from the germline V gene are SGHAT and FQNNGV. The CDR3 length is 13 residues. For the CDR3, the DNA is TGTGCCAGCAGCTTAGTTCGGCCTTACGAGCAGTACTTC. Translation gives CASSLVRPYEQYF.

Many counts were recorded for this clonotype. The chain combines TRBV10-3 with TRBJ2-5, with 11 bases identical to TRBD2. The CDR3 sequence is 17 residues long. With V trimmed by 3 bases and J by 2 bases, 8 bases remained unmatched. Germline CDR1 ENHRY, CDR2 SYGVKD. CDR3 bases: TGTGCCATCAGTGACTCCACTAGCGGGGGTCCACAAGAGACCCAGTACTTC. This translates into CAISDSTSGGPQETQYF.